The 30 T cell receptor beta chains in this list originate from one sample, sequenced in a study of cytomegalovirus exposure and HLA in healthy donors. PCR amplification relied on 60 Vbeta primers (plus 13 Jbeta primers). Libraries were prepared by immunoSEQ multiplex PCR; TCRdb keeps only in-frame clonotypes and omits some of them. The sample yields approximately 140,000 clones, 70% to 80% seen once. What was sequenced was PBMCs. These receptors originate from a man aged 35 to 55 in good health and CMV-seropositive.

CDR3 sequence reads: CASSLGDLSVTDTQYF. As DNA, the CDR3 is TGCGCCAGCAGCTTAGGGGATCTAAGTGTTACAGATACGCAGTATTTT. The chain recombines TRBV4-1 with TRBJ2-3; D might be TRBD1 (5 bases). Germline CDR1 MGHRA, CDR2 YSYEKL. CDR3 length: 16 residues. The ends were cut back, 5 bases at V and 3 bases at J, with 18 bases in the middle.

The chain joins TRBV29-1 to TRBJ2-3; no firm D call. V lost 7 bases and J lost 0, with 11 bases in between. Looked up from germline, CDR1 is SQVTM and CDR2 is ANQGSEA. The CDR3 sequence is 13 residues long. The CDR3 DNA reads TGCAGCGCAGGTATCGGCAGCACAGATACGCAGTATTTT. This sequence encodes CSAGIGSTDTQYF.

J is TRBJ2-3 and V is TRBV11-3, with 9 positions matching TRBD2. Germline V gene sequence: CDR1 SGHNT, CDR2 YENEEA. This CDR3 is 15 amino acids long. The junction had 6 bases not matched to a gene; V was cut back by 5 bases and J by 3 bases. CDR3 bases: TGTGCCAGCAGCCGTAGCGGGAGAGATACAGATACGCAGTATTTT. Amino acid sequence: CASSRSGRDTDTQYF.

This clone has only a few counts. V usage is TRBV4-2 and J usage is TRBJ2-7, with D perhaps TRBD2 (7 bases). V gave up 3 bases and J gave up 1 base, with 16 bases separating them. Per germline, CDR1 LGHNA and CDR2 YNFKEQ. The CDR3 spans 16 residues. CDR3 amino acids: CASSHADGGTSYEQYF. The CDR3 DNA is TGTGCCAGCAGCCACGCCGACGGGGGGACATCCTACGAGCAGTACTTC.

The chain couples TRBV4-1 to TRBJ2-3, with 7 bases lining up with TRBD1. The CDR3 contains 15 residues. CDR1 is MGHRA, CDR2 YSYEKL, per germline. V gave up 1 base and J gave up 1 base; unmatched junction bases: 2. The CDR3 DNA reads as TGCGCCAGCAGCCAAGGGACAGGAGGCACAGATACGCAGTATTTT. Protein: CASSQGTGGTDTQYF.

This chain joins TRBV5-4 and TRBJ1-1, with TRBD1 matching 9 bases. Germline loops: CDR1 SGHNT, CDR2 YYREEE (reference sequence). With V trimmed by 4 bases and J by 1 base, 5 bases remained unmatched. There are 15 residues in the CDR3. The DNA of the CDR3 is TGTGCCAGCAGCCTCGCGACAGGGGGGAACACTGAAGCTTTCTTT. This codes for CASSLATGGNTEAFF.

Worth noting for this clone: The same CDR3 is also encoded by other DNA sequences in this sample. This chain links TRBV7-8 with TRBJ2-1, with 10 bases fitting TRBD2. Trimming took 5 bases from V and 9 from J; bases not matched to a gene: 16. CDR3 length: 17 amino acids. Germline CDR1 reads SGHVS; CDR2 reads FQNEAQ. The CDR3 DNA sequence: TGTGCCAGCAGCATTCAAACGGCTAGCGGGAGTCGGGTTGAGCAGTTCTTC. As protein: CASSIQTASGSRVEQFF.

The chain recombines TRBV7-8 with TRBJ2-7; tentative D call: TRBD1 (6 bases). This CDR3 is 15 amino acids long. V lost 5 bases, J lost 0 bases, and 14 bases lay in between. Germline CDR1 SGHVS, CDR2 FQNEAQ. In DNA, the CDR3 is TGTGCCAGCAGCCGACAGGTTCCTAACTCCTACGAGCAGTACTTC. Protein sequence: CASSRQVPNSYEQYF.

The chain uses TRBV7-7 and TRBJ2-5; D is perhaps TRBD1 (5 bases). CDR3 length: 14 residues. Germline V gene lookup returns CDR1 SSHAT and CDR2 FNYEAQ (reference sequence). V lost 5 bases and J lost 2, with 12 bases in between. In nucleotides, the CDR3 is TGTGCCAGCAGCGGGGCGCCGCTACAAGAGACCCAGTACTTC. Amino acid sequence: CASSGAPLQETQYF.

The genes are TRBV19 and TRBJ2-3; tentatively, D is TRBD2 (6 bases). The V gene lost 10 bases and the J gene lost 4 bases, with 12 bases spanning the gap. The CDR3 sequence is 12 residues long. In germline, CDR1 is LNHDA, CDR2 SQIVND (reference sequence). The CDR3 DNA reads TGTGCCACCCATGGAGGGGCAGATACGCAGTATTTT. It is translated as CATHGGADTQYF. Using reference TRBV19 and TRBJ2-3 for the parts outside the CDR3, the full variable domain is DGGITQSPKYLFRKEGQNVTLSCEQNLNHDAMYWYRQDPGQGLRLIYYSQIVNDFQKGDIAEGYSVSREKKESFPLTVTSAQKNPTAFYLCATHGGADTQYFGPGTRLTVL.

This chain connects TRBV7-3 to TRBJ2-4, with 8 bases matching TRBD1. The germline CDR1 and CDR2 sequences are SGHTA and FQGTGA. CDR3 length: 15 amino acids. J lost 1 base, V lost 4 bases, and 3 bases had no gene match. As DNA, the CDR3 is TGTGCCAGCAGCTCCCGGACAGGGGCCAAAAACATTCAGTACTTC. Protein sequence: CASSSRTGAKNIQYF.

The J gene is TRBJ1-2, the V gene TRBV4-2; D is undetermined. Germline V gene lookup returns CDR1 LGHNA and CDR2 YNFKEQ. V shed 0 bases and J shed 10 bases, with 12 bases lying between them. This CDR3 region has 13 residues. CDR3 loop: CASSQESSGAYTF. CDR3 nucleotide sequence: TGTGCCAGCAGCCAAGAATCGAGCGGAGCCTACACCTTC.

The chain uses TRBV29-1 and TRBJ2-7; 8 bases line up with TRBD2. CDR1 is SQVTM, CDR2 ANQGSEA, per germline. CDR3 length: 13 residues. V was clipped by 5 bases and J by 7 bases; unmatched bases: 10. CDR3 nucleotides: TGCAGCGTTCGCGGGGGGCGTTTCTGGGAGCAGTACTTC. Its translation: CSVRGGRFWEQYF.

The J gene is TRBJ2-7, the V gene TRBV27, with D perhaps matching TRBD2 (5 bases). The CDR3 sequence is 11 residues long. CDR1 and CDR2 (germline): MNHEY, SMNVEV (reference sequence). Trimming removed 6 bases from V and 6 bases from J, with 9 bases in between. The CDR3 sequence: CASRSGIEQYF. The CDR3 nucleotides are TGTGCCAGCAGGTCCGGGATCGAGCAGTACTTC.

The chain has TRBV5-8 and TRBJ1-5; 9 bases line up with TRBD1. The CDR3 loop spans 14 amino acids. The germline V gene encodes CDR1 SGHTS and CDR2 YDEGEE. Trimming cost V 3 bases and J 6 bases; bases outside gene matches: 4. The CDR3 DNA is TGTGCCAGCAGCTGGAACAGGGGGCGTCAGCCCCAGCATTTT. It is translated as CASSWNRGRQPQHF.

To note about this clone: At one boundary the junction diverges from the germline segment, which might be a read error. The chain links TRBV28 to TRBJ2-6; tentatively, D is TRBD1 (6 bases). Looked up from germline, CDR1 is MDHEN and CDR2 is SYDVKM. The CDR3 consists of 15 residues. The CDR3 DNA follows: TGTGCCAGCAGACCCCAGGGGCCTGGGGCCAACGGCCTGACTTTC. Amino acids: CASRPQGPGANGLTF. Based on the CDR3 plus reference TRBV28 and TRBJ2-6, the full variable domain is DVKVTQSSRYLVKRTGEKVFLECVQDMDHENMFWYRQDPGLGLRLIYFSYDVKMKEKGDIPEGYSVSREKKERFSLILESASTNQTSMYLCASRPQGPGANGLTFGAGSRLTVL.

J is TRBJ2-1 and V is TRBV5-1; TRBD2 agrees at 8 bases. Trimming at V came to 1 base and at J to 5 bases, leaving 5 bases not matched to a gene. This CDR3 is 15 amino acids long. CDR1 is SGHRS, CDR2 YFSETQ, per germline. The CDR3 spells CASSLSGRENNEQFF. DNA for the CDR3: TGCGCCAGCAGCTTGAGCGGGAGAGAAAACAATGAGCAGTTCTTC.

V and J are TRBV7-3 and TRBJ2-1, with 15 positions matching TRBD2. The CDR3 covers 13 residues. Germline values: CDR1 SGHTA, CDR2 FQGTGA. J was trimmed by 8 bases and V by 8 bases; bases with no gene match: 1. CDR3: CASGLAGGDEQFF. The CDR3 coding sequence is TGTGCCAGCGGACTAGCGGGAGGGGATGAGCAGTTCTTC.

J is TRBJ1-4 and V is TRBV4-3; D is possibly TRBD1 (6 bases). CDR1 and CDR2 (germline): LGHNA, YSLEER. The CDR3 contains 15 residues. Trimming removed 3 bases at V and 3 bases at J, with 11 bases between. The CDR3 sequence is CASSQLDSSNEKLFF. DNA of the CDR3: TGCGCCAGCAGCCAGTTGGACAGCTCTAATGAAAAACTGTTTTTT.

The genes are TRBV9 and TRBJ2-3; D possibly corresponds to TRBD1 (6 bases). CDR1 and CDR2 from the germline V gene are SGDLS and YYNGEE. V was trimmed by 5 bases and J by 5 bases, leaving 9 bases between them. CDR3 length equals 12 residues. The CDR3 loop reads CASSLQGDTQYF. The CDR3 nucleotides read TGTGCCAGCAGTCTACAGGGAGATACGCAGTATTTT.

The V gene is TRBV7-2, the J gene TRBJ2-2; 7 bases match TRBD2. Germline CDR1 and CDR2: SGHTA and FQGNSA. The J segment lost 6 bases and the V segment lost 0 bases, leaving 4 bases of the junction unmatched. The CDR3 loop spans 15 amino acids. The CDR3 bases are TGTGCCAGCAGCTTAGCTGCGGGAGCGGCCGGGGAGCTGTTTTTT. Its translation is CASSLAAGAAGELFF.

Only a few counts were recorded for this clone. The genes are TRBV19 and TRBJ2-1, with TRBD2 identical over 8 bases. The junction had 5 bases not matched to a gene; V was cut back by 5 bases and J by 2 bases. CDR1 is LNHDA and CDR2 is SQIVND in the germline V gene (reference sequence). This CDR3 is 15 amino acids long. The CDR3 coding sequence is TGTGCCAGTAGTGTGCGGGAGGATCCCTACAATGAGCAGTTCTTC. Translating it yields CASSVREDPYNEQFF.

As to this clone: The same CDR3 is also encoded by other DNA sequences in this sample. The chain links TRBV18 to TRBJ2-3; the match to TRBD2 covers 8 bases. V shed 1 base, J shed 2 bases, and the junction held 2 bases outside the gene matches. The CDR3 loop spans 15 amino acids. In germline, CDR1 is KGHSH, CDR2 LQKENI. In nucleotides, the CDR3 is TGTGCCAGCTCACCACTTAGCGGGACCACAGATACGCAGTATTTT. Its translation: CASSPLSGTTDTQYF. The complete variable domain, with remaining parts taken from reference TRBV18 and TRBJ2-3, reads NAGVMQNPRHLVRRRGQEARLRCSPMKGHSHVYWYRQLPEEGLKFMVYLQKENIIDESGMPKERFSAEFPKEGPSILRIQQVVRGDSAAYFCASSPLSGTTDTQYFGPGTRLTVL.

The chain is built from TRBV6-6 and TRBJ1-4, with D unresolved. Germline CDR1 reads MNHNY; CDR2 reads SVGAGI (reference sequence). CDR3 size: 15 residues. V was clipped by 5 bases and J by 7 bases, with 17 bases between them. CDR3 sequence reads: CASSDPTRAGEKLFF. The CDR3 DNA sequence: TGTGCCAGCAGTGACCCGACGCGGGCCGGTGAAAAACTGTTTTTT.

The chain has TRBV7-9 and TRBJ2-2; no reliable D call. Between the trimmed V and J ends, which lost 7 bases and 6 bases, there was a span of 18 bases. The CDR3 covers 15 residues. Germline V gene sequence: CDR1 SEHNR, CDR2 FQNEAQ (reference sequence). CDR3 sequence: CASTLRRDQAGELFF. CDR3 DNA: TGTGCCAGCACCCTACGCCGAGACCAGGCCGGGGAGCTGTTTTTT.

This clone was seen a few times. J is TRBJ1-1 and V is TRBV14; possible D gene TRBD1, 5 bases. The V end lost 5 bases, the J end lost 9 bases, and 19 bases lay between the germline ends. This CDR3 region has 14 residues. Germline V gives CDR1 SGHDN, CDR2 FVKESK. The CDR3 coding sequence is TGTGCCAGCAGCTTGGGGGGATCCTATCTAAAAGCTTTCTTT. Translated, it gives CASSLGGSYLKAFF. Combining the CDR3 with reference TRBV14 and TRBJ1-1 gives the whole variable domain EAGVTQFPSHSVIEKGQTVTLRCDPISGHDNLYWYRRVMGKEIKFLLHFVKESKQDESGMPNNRFLAERTGGTYSTLKVQPAELEDSGVYFCASSLGGSYLKAFFGQGTRLTVV.

This clone showed up just once. The chain couples TRBV9 to TRBJ2-2; 7 nucleotides match TRBD1. The CDR3 loop spans 16 amino acids. Germline V gene lookup returns CDR1 SGDLS and CDR2 YYNGEE. Unmatched junction bases numbered 7, after V lost 1 base and J lost 4 bases. The CDR3 DNA is TGTGCCAGCAGCGTACTAACAGGGGACGGCACCGGGGAGCTGTTTTTT. Translating it yields CASSVLTGDGTGELFF.

This clone occurred a few times. V usage is TRBV28 and J usage is TRBJ2-5; D is perhaps TRBD2 (5 bases). Trimming left V 3 bases short and J 2 bases short, with 10 bases between. Per the germline V gene, CDR1 is MDHEN and CDR2 is SYDVKM. This CDR3 has 14 amino acids. CDR3 DNA: TGTGCCAGCAGTTTGGGCGGGTCACAAGAGACCCAGTACTTC. Protein: CASSLGGSQETQYF. Full variable domain (missing parts from reference TRBV28 and TRBJ2-5): DVKVTQSSRYLVKRTGEKVFLECVQDMDHENMFWYRQDPGLGLRLIYFSYDVKMKEKGDIPEGYSVSREKKERFSLILESASTNQTSMYLCASSLGGSQETQYFGPGTRLLVL.

The chain joins TRBV7-7 to TRBJ2-2, with D possibly being TRBD1 (7 bases). V dropped 5 bases and J dropped 4 bases, with 11 bases sitting between them. Germline CDR1 SSHAT, CDR2 FNYEAQ (reference sequence). The CDR3 has 14 residues. CDR3 DNA: TGTGCCAGCAGCCCAGGGGGGCCCACCGGGGAGCTGTTTTTT. Translating it yields CASSPGGPTGELFF.

Of note for this clone: The junction does not match germline at one end; this may be a read error. This rearrangement joins TRBV9 to TRBJ1-1; D gene ambiguous. Per the germline V gene, CDR1 is SGDLS and CDR2 is YYNGEE. CDR3 length: 13 amino acids. The CDR3 nucleotides are TGTGCCGGCAGCGACGATACTTCGACTGAAGCTTTCTTT. It yields the protein CAGSDDTSTEAFF.